The sample holds a few counts of the clone carrying this T cell receptor (beta chain). As yet, its antigen is unknown. This record belongs to a study of CD8 T cells in ankylosing spondylitis. With V trimmed by 7 bases and J by 10 bases, 16 bases remained unmatched. This CDR3 contains 16 residues. Germline V lookup: CDR1 KGHDR, CDR2 SFDVKD. Broader study findings: A TCR beta motif of about 8 highly homologous variants seemed to mark ankylosing spondylitis blood.

The TCR beta libraries were generated through quantitative 5'-RACE incorporating molecular barcodes. TCRdb passed the 5' RACE reads through MiXCR, listing each CDR3 protein once. The sample shows roughly 160,000 distinct CDR3 sequences, around 9.6% of them seen only once. This chain joins TRBV24-1 and TRBJ2-1; 9 nucleotides agree with TRBD1. The specimen sequenced was blood, either unsorted or a sorted T cell fraction (not recorded which). The receptor's source is a female donor with ankylosing spondylitis or in good health (not recorded which). The CDR3 loop is CATSVPGQGRIGEQFF. The CDR3 DNA follows: TGTGCCACCAGCGTACCGGGACAGGGTAGGATTGGGGAGCAGTTCTTC.